The rows below give T cell receptor beta chains drawn from one sample of a study of blood T cell repertoires in COVID-19. The repertoire was sequenced with immunoSEQ multiplex PCR; TCRdb's copy has only in-frame clones and lacks some. This table holds about 90,000 clones, roughly 77% found once. Sequencing input: peripheral blood. These TCRs come from a human donor in a cohort sampled during active COVID-19. The CDR3 runs from the conserved cysteine through the conserved F or W. Each record gives: clone size, D gene, J gene, V gene, CDR3 protein, CDR3 DNA. A D gene is named only where the DNA matches it firmly. Clone size is given for some rows only: seen once, a few or many times, or a class if the clone is expanded.

clone_size: -
d_call: -
j_call: TRBJ2-3
v_call: TRBV5-1
cdr3_aa: CASSLPRGGGSTDTQYF
cdr3_nt: TGCGCCAGCAGCCTACCTCGGGGAGGCGGAAGCACAGATACGCAGTATTTT

clone_size: -
d_call: TRBD1
j_call: TRBJ2-3
v_call: TRBV7-3
cdr3_aa: CASSMDRGPDTQYF
cdr3_nt: TGTGCCAGCAGCATGGACAGGGGGCCTGATACGCAGTATTTT

clone_size: -
d_call: -
j_call: TRBJ2-7
v_call: TRBV21-1
cdr3_aa: CASSNPSRGGPSYEQYF
cdr3_nt: TGTGCCAGCAGCAATCCCAGTCGCGGGGGGCCCTCCTACGAGCAGTACTTC

clone_size: -
d_call: TRBD1
j_call: TRBJ1-1
v_call: TRBV5-1
cdr3_aa: CASSEGQGAVNTEAFF
cdr3_nt: TGCGCCAGCAGCGAAGGACAGGGGGCGGTGAACACTGAAGCTTTCTTT

clone_size: -
d_call: -
j_call: TRBJ1-3
v_call: TRBV7-9
cdr3_aa: CASSLAQGNTIYF
cdr3_nt: TGTGCCAGCAGCTTAGCACAGGGAAACACCATATATTTT

clone_size: -
d_call: -
j_call: TRBJ1-1
v_call: TRBV18
cdr3_aa: CASSPAAPKPEAFF
cdr3_nt: TGTGCCAGCTCTCCTGCTGCCCCGAAGCCTGAAGCTTTCTTT

clone_size: -
d_call: -
j_call: TRBJ2-7
v_call: TRBV6-5
cdr3_aa: CASKQGFSYEQYF
cdr3_nt: TGTGCCAGCAAACAGGGATTTTCCTACGAGCAGTACTTC

clone_size: -
d_call: TRBD2
j_call: TRBJ2-1
v_call: TRBV3-1/TRBV3-2
cdr3_aa: CASSQRASGGALNEQFF
cdr3_nt: TGTGCCAGCAGCCAGCGAGCTAGCGGGGGGGCCTTGAATGAGCAGTTCTTC

clone_size: -
d_call: -
j_call: TRBJ2-7
v_call: TRBV25-1
cdr3_aa: CASSEPHRMDEQYF
cdr3_nt: TGTGCCAGCAGTGAACCCCACAGGATGGACGAGCAGTACTTC

clone_size: -
d_call: TRBD2
j_call: TRBJ2-1
v_call: TRBV5-4
cdr3_aa: CASSLSSSGVRSSYNEQFF
cdr3_nt: TGTGCCAGCAGCTTGTCGTCTAGCGGGGTCAGGAGCTCCTACAATGAGCAGTTCTTC

clone_size: -
d_call: -
j_call: TRBJ1-2
v_call: TRBV19
cdr3_aa: CASSIDSKNYGYTF
cdr3_nt: TGTGCCAGTAGTATCGACAGCAAAAACTATGGCTACACCTTC

clone_size: -
d_call: TRBD2
j_call: TRBJ2-1
v_call: TRBV2
cdr3_aa: CASSGTSGGAGEQFF
cdr3_nt: TGTGCCAGCAGTGGGACTAGCGGGGGGGCCGGTGAGCAGTTCTTC

clone_size: -
d_call: -
j_call: TRBJ2-5
v_call: TRBV4-2
cdr3_aa: CASSQGASQETQYF
cdr3_nt: TGTGCCAGCAGCCAAGGAGCGTCGCAAGAGACCCAGTACTTC

clone_size: once
d_call: -
j_call: TRBJ1-4
v_call: TRBV15
cdr3_aa: CATGQFVNEKLFF
cdr3_nt: TGTGCCACCGGACAGTTCGTTAATGAAAAACTGTTTTTT

clone_size: -
d_call: TRBD2
j_call: TRBJ2-5
v_call: TRBV2
cdr3_aa: CASSPGLGETQYF
cdr3_nt: TGTGCCAGCAGTCCGGGACTAGGAGAGACCCAGTACTTC

clone_size: -
d_call: -
j_call: TRBJ1-2
v_call: TRBV11-2
cdr3_aa: CASSVSTQFGYTF
cdr3_nt: TGTGCCAGCAGCGTTAGTACACAGTTTGGCTACACCTTC

clone_size: many
d_call: TRBD1
j_call: TRBJ2-7
v_call: TRBV6-5
cdr3_aa: CASSPRGRGNEQYF
cdr3_nt: TGTGCCAGCAGTCCCAGGGGGCGCGGGAACGAGCAGTACTTC

clone_size: few
d_call: TRBD1
j_call: TRBJ1-2
v_call: TRBV5-1
cdr3_aa: CASTLTGGGYGYTF
cdr3_nt: TGCGCCAGCACCCTGACAGGGGGCGGCTATGGCTACACCTTC

clone_size: -
d_call: -
j_call: TRBJ1-5
v_call: TRBV7-2
cdr3_aa: CASSLGQNQPQHF
cdr3_nt: TGTGCCAGCAGCTTGGGCCAGAATCAGCCCCAGCATTTT

clone_size: -
d_call: -
j_call: TRBJ1-2
v_call: TRBV12-3/TRBV12-4
cdr3_aa: CASSLTEGGVSTF
cdr3_nt: TGTGCCAGCAGTCTGACAGAAGGAGGGGTCTCCACCTTC

clone_size: -
d_call: TRBD1
j_call: TRBJ1-2
v_call: TRBV5-6
cdr3_aa: CASSWVQGGGYTF
cdr3_nt: TGTGCCAGCAGCTGGGTACAGGGGGGTGGCTACACCTTC

clone_size: -
d_call: -
j_call: TRBJ2-5
v_call: TRBV19
cdr3_aa: CASSASGPQETQYF
cdr3_nt: TGTGCCAGTAGCGCCTCTGGGCCGCAAGAGACCCAGTACTTC

clone_size: -
d_call: TRBD1
j_call: TRBJ2-7
v_call: TRBV6-1
cdr3_aa: CASSDYISGQGYYEQYF
cdr3_nt: TGTGCCAGCAGTGATTACATCTCGGGACAGGGATACTACGAGCAGTACTTC

clone_size: -
d_call: TRBD2
j_call: TRBJ2-7
v_call: TRBV19
cdr3_aa: CASSGLAGRNYEQYF
cdr3_nt: TGTGCCAGTAGCGGACTAGCGGGGCGAAACTACGAGCAGTACTTC

clone_size: -
d_call: -
j_call: TRBJ2-7
v_call: TRBV5-1
cdr3_aa: CASRVGGNSYEQYF
cdr3_nt: TGCGCCAGCAGAGTGGGGGGAAACTCCTACGAGCAGTACTTC

clone_size: -
d_call: -
j_call: TRBJ1-5
v_call: TRBV5-8
cdr3_aa: CASSLAVSSQGLNQPQHF
cdr3_nt: TGTGCCAGCAGCTTGGCGGTTTCGTCCCAGGGGCTAAATCAGCCCCAGCATTTT

clone_size: -
d_call: -
j_call: TRBJ2-7
v_call: TRBV12-3/TRBV12-4
cdr3_aa: CASSYGFAYEQYF
cdr3_nt: TGTGCCAGCAGTTACGGGTTTGCCTACGAGCAGTACTTC

clone_size: once
d_call: TRBD1
j_call: TRBJ2-1
v_call: TRBV11-3
cdr3_aa: CASSPPGQGVYNEQFF
cdr3_nt: TGTGCCAGCAGCCCGCCGGGACAGGGGGTCTACAATGAGCAGTTCTTC

clone_size: -
d_call: TRBD1
j_call: TRBJ1-2
v_call: TRBV9
cdr3_aa: CASSVDVGQGASYGYTF
cdr3_nt: TGTGCCAGCAGCGTAGATGTAGGACAGGGGGCGTCGTATGGCTACACCTTC

clone_size: once
d_call: -
j_call: TRBJ2-1
v_call: TRBV4-1
cdr3_aa: CASSQQTAYNEQFF
cdr3_nt: TGCGCCAGCAGCCAACAGACAGCGTACAATGAGCAGTTCTTC

clone_size: few
d_call: TRBD2
j_call: TRBJ2-7
v_call: TRBV6-6
cdr3_aa: CASSQTSGGTYEQYF
cdr3_nt: TGTGCCAGCAGTCAGACTAGCGGGGGTACCTACGAGCAGTACTTC

clone_size: once
d_call: TRBD1
j_call: TRBJ2-1
v_call: TRBV27
cdr3_aa: CASSLSPRQGYNEQFF
cdr3_nt: TGTGCCAGCAGTTTATCCCCCCGACAGGGCTACAATGAGCAGTTCTTC

clone_size: -
d_call: -
j_call: TRBJ1-1
v_call: TRBV7-8
cdr3_aa: CASSRSRVYTMNTEAFF
cdr3_nt: TGTGCCAGCAGCCGCTCTCGGGTTTATACGATGAACACTGAAGCTTTCTTT

clone_size: -
d_call: TRBD2
j_call: TRBJ2-7
v_call: TRBV15
cdr3_aa: CATSKGTSAGEQYF
cdr3_nt: TGTGCCACCAGCAAAGGGACTAGTGCGGGCGAGCAGTACTTC

clone_size: -
d_call: TRBD1
j_call: TRBJ1-3
v_call: TRBV19
cdr3_aa: CASSMLQGKGNTIYF
cdr3_nt: TGTGCCAGTAGTATGCTACAGGGGAAAGGAAACACCATATATTTT

clone_size: -
d_call: -
j_call: TRBJ2-7
v_call: TRBV5-1
cdr3_aa: CASSLLAGPTYEQYF
cdr3_nt: TGCGCCAGCAGCTTGCTGGCAGGGCCCACCTACGAGCAGTACTTC

clone_size: -
d_call: -
j_call: TRBJ1-1
v_call: TRBV9
cdr3_aa: CASSAHSNTEAFF
cdr3_nt: TGTGCCAGCAGCGCCCACTCGAACACTGAAGCTTTCTTT

clone_size: -
d_call: TRBD1
j_call: TRBJ2-7
v_call: TRBV6-5
cdr3_aa: CASSRKRQGYEQYF
cdr3_nt: TGTGCCAGCAGCCGTAAGAGACAGGGGTACGAGCAGTACTTC

clone_size: few
d_call: -
j_call: TRBJ1-1
v_call: TRBV2
cdr3_aa: CASRTGNTEAFF
cdr3_nt: TGTGCCAGCAGGACAGGAAACACTGAAGCTTTCTTT

clone_size: -
d_call: TRBD1
j_call: TRBJ1-1
v_call: TRBV15
cdr3_aa: CATSNLDRNEAFF
cdr3_nt: TGTGCCACCAGCAACCTGGACAGGAACGAAGCTTTCTTT

clone_size: -
d_call: -
j_call: TRBJ1-4
v_call: TRBV18
cdr3_aa: CASSYTGVNEKLFF
cdr3_nt: TGTGCCAGCTCATACACCGGGGTTAATGAAAAACTGTTTTTT

clone_size: few
d_call: -
j_call: TRBJ2-6
v_call: TRBV2
cdr3_aa: CASSEGYNAGANVLTF
cdr3_nt: TGTGCCAGCAGTGAAGGTTACAATGCTGGGGCCAACGTCCTGACTTTC

clone_size: -
d_call: TRBD1
j_call: TRBJ2-5
v_call: TRBV5-1
cdr3_aa: CASIPGLGQGGFRKETQYF
cdr3_nt: TGCGCCAGCATCCCGGGGCTGGGACAGGGGGGTTTCCGCAAGGAGACCCAGTACTTC

clone_size: -
d_call: -
j_call: TRBJ1-1
v_call: TRBV28
cdr3_aa: CASSSGMTGEAFF
cdr3_nt: TGTGCCAGCAGTTCAGGGATGACGGGTGAAGCTTTCTTT

clone_size: -
d_call: TRBD1
j_call: TRBJ1-5
v_call: TRBV6-2/TRBV6-3
cdr3_aa: CASSSARQGSNQPQHF
cdr3_nt: TGTGCCAGCAGTTCCGCTAGACAGGGCAGCAATCAGCCCCAGCATTTT

clone_size: -
d_call: TRBD1
j_call: TRBJ2-2
v_call: TRBV9
cdr3_aa: CASSFAQGAINTGELFF
cdr3_nt: TGTGCCAGCAGCTTTGCACAGGGGGCTATTAACACCGGGGAGCTGTTTTTT

clone_size: -
d_call: TRBD2
j_call: TRBJ2-1
v_call: TRBV5-1
cdr3_aa: CASSFGGGANEQFF
cdr3_nt: TGCGCCAGCAGCTTCGGCGGGGGGGCCAATGAGCAGTTCTTC

clone_size: -
d_call: TRBD1
j_call: TRBJ1-2
v_call: TRBV4-1
cdr3_aa: CASSQGVRQGPGYTF
cdr3_nt: TGCGCCAGCAGCCAAGGGGTCCGACAGGGACCTGGCTACACCTTC

clone_size: -
d_call: -
j_call: TRBJ2-1
v_call: TRBV6-2/TRBV6-3
cdr3_aa: CASSSPRGQFF
cdr3_nt: TGTGCCAGCAGTTCCCCCCGGGGGCAGTTCTTC

clone_size: -
d_call: -
j_call: TRBJ2-5
v_call: TRBV15
cdr3_aa: CATSRDRGYQETQYF
cdr3_nt: TGTGCCACCAGCAGAGACCGGGGGTACCAAGAGACCCAGTACTTC

clone_size: many
d_call: -
j_call: TRBJ1-3
v_call: TRBV10-3
cdr3_aa: CAISERGSGNTIYF
cdr3_nt: TGTGCCATCAGTGAACGGGGGTCTGGAAACACCATATATTTT

clone_size: -
d_call: -
j_call: TRBJ2-7
v_call: TRBV5-1
cdr3_aa: CASSPPGLYEQYF
cdr3_nt: TGCGCCAGCAGCCCACCGGGGTTATACGAGCAGTACTTC

clone_size: -
d_call: -
j_call: TRBJ2-5
v_call: TRBV5-1
cdr3_aa: CASSEGSAEETQYF
cdr3_nt: TGCGCCAGCTCTGAAGGTAGCGCAGAAGAGACCCAGTACTTC

clone_size: -
d_call: -
j_call: TRBJ2-2
v_call: TRBV9
cdr3_aa: CASSVAGTNTGELFF
cdr3_nt: TGTGCCAGCAGCGTAGCGGGGACGAACACCGGGGAGCTGTTTTTT

clone_size: once
d_call: TRBD1
j_call: TRBJ1-2
v_call: TRBV5-5
cdr3_aa: CASSYSTGQGAYGYTF
cdr3_nt: TGTGCCAGCAGCTACTCTACCGGACAGGGGGCCTATGGCTACACCTTC